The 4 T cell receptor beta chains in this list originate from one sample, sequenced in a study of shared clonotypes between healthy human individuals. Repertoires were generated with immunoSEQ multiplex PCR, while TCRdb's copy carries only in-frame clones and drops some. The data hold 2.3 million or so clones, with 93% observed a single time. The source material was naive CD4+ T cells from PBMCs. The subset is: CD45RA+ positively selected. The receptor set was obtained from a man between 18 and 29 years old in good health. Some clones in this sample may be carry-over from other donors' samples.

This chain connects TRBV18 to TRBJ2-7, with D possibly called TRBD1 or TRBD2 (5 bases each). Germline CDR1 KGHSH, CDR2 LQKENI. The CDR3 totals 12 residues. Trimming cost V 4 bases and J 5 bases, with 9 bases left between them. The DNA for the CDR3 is TGTGCCAGCTCACAAATGGGGGACGAGCAGTACTTC. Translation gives CASSQMGDEQYF.

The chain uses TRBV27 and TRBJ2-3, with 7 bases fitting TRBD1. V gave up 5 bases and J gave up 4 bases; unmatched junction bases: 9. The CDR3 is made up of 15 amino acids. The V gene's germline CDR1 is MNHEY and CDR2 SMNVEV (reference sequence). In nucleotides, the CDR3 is TGTGCCAGCAGTAAAATCCTGGACAGGCCAGATACGCAGTATTTT. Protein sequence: CASSKILDRPDTQYF.

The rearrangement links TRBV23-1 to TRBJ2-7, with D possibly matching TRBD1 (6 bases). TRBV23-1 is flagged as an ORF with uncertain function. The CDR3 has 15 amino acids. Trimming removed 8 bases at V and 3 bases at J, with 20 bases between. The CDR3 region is CASGNRDKDSYEQYF. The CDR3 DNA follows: TGCGCCAGCGGCAACCGGGACAAGGATAGCTACGAGCAGTACTTC.

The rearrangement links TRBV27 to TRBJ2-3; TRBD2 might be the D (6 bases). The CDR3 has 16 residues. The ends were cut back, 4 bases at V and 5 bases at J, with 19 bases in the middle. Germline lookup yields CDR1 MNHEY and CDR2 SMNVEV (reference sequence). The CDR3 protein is CASSSIRDWGGDTQYF. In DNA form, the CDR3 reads TGTGCCAGCAGTTCAATTCGGGACTGGGGAGGAGATACGCAGTATTTT.